The 10 T cell receptor beta chains below all came from one sample that was sequenced in a study of human T cells and chemical hapten exposure. As for time point: pre-sensitization, week 0. Treatment given: therapeutic diphenylcyclopropenone sensitization with weekly scalp DPC. TCRdb passed the RACE reads through MiXCR, listing each CDR3 protein once. The table includes about 110,000 distinct CDR3 sequences, around 10% detected once. The sample in question was whole blood, obtained in connection with sensitization to the hapten diphenylcyclopropenone (DPC). The receptor source for this set is a woman in her fifties or sixties with alopecia areata. Some clones in this sample may be carry-over from other donors' samples.

V gene TRBV3-1 combines with J gene TRBJ1-6; D remains unclear. Germline V gene sequence: CDR1 LGHDT, CDR2 YNNKEL (reference sequence). Trimming removed 0 bases at V and 10 bases at J, with 10 bases between. This CDR3 is built from 14 residues. The CDR3 sequence is CASSQEDKRSPLHF. The CDR3 DNA is TGTGCCAGCAGCCAAGAAGATAAACGGTCACCCCTCCACTTT.

This rearrangement joins TRBV28 to TRBJ2-7, with D unclear. This CDR3 is built from 12 residues. The germline V gene encodes CDR1 MDHEN and CDR2 SYDVKM. V lost 3 bases and J 5 bases, leaving 8 bases between the germline ends. The CDR3 sequence is CASSLLGDEQYF. The CDR3 region has the DNA TGTGCCAGCAGTTTGTTGGGCGACGAGCAGTACTTC.

This clonotype was observed a handful of times. V gene TRBV7-8 combines with J gene TRBJ1-4; 7 nucleotides align to TRBD1. CDR1 and CDR2 from the germline V gene are SGHVS and FQNEAQ. With V trimmed by 5 bases and J by 7 bases, 13 bases remained unmatched. The CDR3 spans 16 residues. DNA of the CDR3: TGTGCCAGCAGCGAAGATCAGACAGGGATCTCTGAAAAACTGTTTTTT. It yields the protein CASSEDQTGISEKLFF.

This clonotype was counted ten times or more. The chain recombines TRBV29-1 with TRBJ1-6; no reliable D call. Germline values: CDR1 SQVTM, CDR2 ANQGSEA. This CDR3 comprises 13 residues. V was clipped by 5 bases and J by 7 bases, with 12 bases between them. CDR3 DNA sequence: TGCAGCGTTATGGTAGGCTTGAATTCACCCCTCCACTTT. Encoded protein: CSVMVGLNSPLHF.

This clonotype was observed many times. The chain couples TRBV28 to TRBJ1-2; D gene unclear. V was trimmed by 5 bases and J by 4 bases, leaving 8 bases between them. The CDR3 sequence is 12 residues long. Germline values: CDR1 MDHEN, CDR2 SYDVKM. The CDR3 region has the DNA TGTGCCAGCAGTCCCCCCTCCTATGGCTACACCTTC. It encodes CASSPPSYGYTF.

This clonotype showed up just a few times. The chain couples TRBV7-2 to TRBJ2-1; 9 positions agree with TRBD2. The V gene end was trimmed by 5 bases and the J gene end by 7 bases; junction bases not matched to a gene: 12. Per germline, CDR1 SGHTA and CDR2 FQGNSA. CDR3 length equals 16 residues. Here the CDR3 DNA reads TGTGCCAGCAGCCCAGCGCGGGGGGGAGTAGGGAATGAGCAGTTCTTC. This encodes CASSPARGGVGNEQFF. Filled out from reference TRBV7-2 and TRBJ2-1, the complete variable domain reads GAGVSQSPSNKVTEKGKDVELRCDPISGHTALYWYRQSLGQGLEFLIYFQGNSAPDKSGLPSDRFSAERTGGSVSTLTIQRTQQEDSAVYLCASSPARGGVGNEQFFGPGTRLTVL.

This chain uses TRBV5-5 with TRBJ2-7; possible D gene TRBD1, 7 bases. The CDR3 contains 17 residues. Germline CDR1 SGHKS, CDR2 YYEKEE (reference sequence). Trimming took off 0 bases at V and 6 bases at J, with 22 bases between the two ends. CDR3 amino acids: CASSLGPSRQGGSEQYF. CDR3 coding DNA: TGTGCCAGCAGCTTGGGCCCCTCGCGACAGGGAGGCAGCGAGCAGTACTTC.

This clonotype was counted a few times. CDR3 bases: TGCAGCGTTCTGTCTTGGGCGGGCGGGAACACTGAAGCTTTCTTT. Translating it yields CSVLSWAGGNTEAFF. This chain links TRBV29-1 with TRBJ1-1; D unresolved. The germline V gene has CDR1 SQVTM and CDR2 ANQGSEA. Trimming left V 5 bases short and J 1 base short, with 17 bases between. The CDR3 has 15 residues.

This clonotype has just a few counts. The chain is built from TRBV29-1 and TRBJ2-5; 8 bases are shared with TRBD2. The germline gives CDR1 SQVTM, CDR2 ANQGSEA. Losses at the gene ends were 6 bases for V and 4 bases for J; bases not matched to a gene: 13. This CDR3 is built from 15 residues. The CDR3 nucleotides are TGCAGCGTCGCAGTGACTAGCGTGTTTGCAGAGACCCAGTACTTC. The encoded protein is CSVAVTSVFAETQYF.

This clonotype was seen more than once but under ten times. CDR3 amino acids: CASSLIAGSTDTQYF. The CDR3 coding sequence is TGTGCCAGCAGCTTAATAGCGGGGAGCACAGATACGCAGTATTTT. The V gene is TRBV7-2, the J gene TRBJ2-3, with 8 positions matching TRBD2. In germline, CDR1 is SGHTA, CDR2 FQGNSA. CDR3 length equals 15 residues. The V gene end was trimmed by 2 bases and the J gene end by 0 bases; junction bases not matched to a gene: 1.